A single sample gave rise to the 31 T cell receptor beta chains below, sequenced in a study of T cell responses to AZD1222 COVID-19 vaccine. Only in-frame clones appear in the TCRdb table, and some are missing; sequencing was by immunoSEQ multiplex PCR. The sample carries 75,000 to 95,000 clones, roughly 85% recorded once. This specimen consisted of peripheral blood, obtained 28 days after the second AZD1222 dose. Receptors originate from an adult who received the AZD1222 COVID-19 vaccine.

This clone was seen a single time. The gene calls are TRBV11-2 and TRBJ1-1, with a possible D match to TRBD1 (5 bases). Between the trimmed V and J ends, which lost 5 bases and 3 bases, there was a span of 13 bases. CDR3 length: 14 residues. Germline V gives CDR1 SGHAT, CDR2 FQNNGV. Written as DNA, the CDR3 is TGTGCCAGCAGCCCGGGGGTTTGGGACACTGAAGCTTTCTTT. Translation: CASSPGVWDTEAFF. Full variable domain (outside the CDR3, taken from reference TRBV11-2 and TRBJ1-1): EAGVAQSPRYKIIEKRQSVAFWCNPISGHATLYWYQQILGQGPKLLIQFQNNGVVDDSQLPKDRFSAERLKGVDSTLKIQPAKLEDSAVYLCASSPGVWDTEAFFGQGTRLTVV.

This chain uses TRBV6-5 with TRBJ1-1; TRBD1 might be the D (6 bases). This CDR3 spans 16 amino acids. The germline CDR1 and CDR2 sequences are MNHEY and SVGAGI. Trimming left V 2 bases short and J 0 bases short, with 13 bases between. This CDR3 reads CASSYRPGQLNTEAFF. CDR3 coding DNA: TGTGCCAGCAGTTACCGTCCCGGACAGTTGAACACTGAAGCTTTCTTT.

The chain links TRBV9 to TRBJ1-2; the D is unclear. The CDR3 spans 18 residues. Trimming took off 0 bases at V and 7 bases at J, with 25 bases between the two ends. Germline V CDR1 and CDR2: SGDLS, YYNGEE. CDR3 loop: CASSVGNVAPRTGRGYTF. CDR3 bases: TGTGCCAGCAGCGTAGGCAATGTGGCCCCGCGGACTGGTCGTGGCTACACCTTC. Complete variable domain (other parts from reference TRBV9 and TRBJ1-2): DSGVTQTPKHLITATGQRVTLRCSPRSGDLSVYWYQQSLDQGLQFLIQYYNGEERAKGNILERFSAQQFPDLHSELNLSSLELGDSALYFCASSVGNVAPRTGRGYTFGSGTRLTVV.

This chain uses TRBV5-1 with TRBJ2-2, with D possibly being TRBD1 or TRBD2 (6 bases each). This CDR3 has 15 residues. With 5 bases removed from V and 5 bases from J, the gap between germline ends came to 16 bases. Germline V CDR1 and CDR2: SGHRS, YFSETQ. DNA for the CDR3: TGCGCCAGCAGTGTAGCCCGGGGGCGGACCGGGGAGCTGTTTTTT. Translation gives CASSVARGRTGELFF.

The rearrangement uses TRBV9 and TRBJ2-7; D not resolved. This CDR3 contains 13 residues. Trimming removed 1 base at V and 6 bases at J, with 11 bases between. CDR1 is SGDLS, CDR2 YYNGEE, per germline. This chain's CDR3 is CASSVLDLSEQYF. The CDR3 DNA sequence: TGTGCCAGCAGCGTACTAGACTTGTCCGAGCAGTACTTC.

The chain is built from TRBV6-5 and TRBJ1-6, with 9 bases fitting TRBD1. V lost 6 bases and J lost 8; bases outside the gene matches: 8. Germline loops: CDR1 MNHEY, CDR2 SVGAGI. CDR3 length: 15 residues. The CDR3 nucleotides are TGTGCCAGCAGCTCCCCAACAGGGGGCGATTCACCCCTCCACTTT. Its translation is CASSSPTGGDSPLHF.

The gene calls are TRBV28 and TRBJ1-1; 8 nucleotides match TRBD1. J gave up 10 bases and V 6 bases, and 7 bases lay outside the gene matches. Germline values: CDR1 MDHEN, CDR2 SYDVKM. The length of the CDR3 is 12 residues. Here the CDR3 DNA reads TGTGCCAGCAGCCCCCTGACAGGGGTAGCTTTCTTT. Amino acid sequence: CASSPLTGVAFF.

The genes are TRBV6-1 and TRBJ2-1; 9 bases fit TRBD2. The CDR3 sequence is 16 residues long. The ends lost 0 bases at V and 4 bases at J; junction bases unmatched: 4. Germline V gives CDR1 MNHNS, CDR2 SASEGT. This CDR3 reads CASSEADLAGYNEQFF. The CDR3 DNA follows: TGTGCCAGCAGTGAAGCTGACCTAGCGGGGTACAATGAGCAGTTCTTC.

The CDR3 protein is CASSLTTGESFDEQFF. CDR3 in DNA: TGTGCCAGCAGCCTTACGACAGGAGAATCTTTCGATGAGCAGTTCTTC. The chain couples TRBV7-8 to TRBJ2-1; weak D call: TRBD1 (6 bases). Germline lookup yields CDR1 SGHVS and CDR2 FQNEAQ. V lost 5 bases and J lost 8, with 22 bases in between. The length of the CDR3 is 16 residues.

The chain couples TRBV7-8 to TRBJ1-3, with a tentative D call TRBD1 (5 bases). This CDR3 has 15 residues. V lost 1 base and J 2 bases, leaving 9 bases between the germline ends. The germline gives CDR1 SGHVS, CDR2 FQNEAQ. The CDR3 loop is CASSLVGGTGNTIYF. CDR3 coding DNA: TGTGCCAGCAGCTTAGTGGGGGGAACTGGAAACACCATATATTTT.

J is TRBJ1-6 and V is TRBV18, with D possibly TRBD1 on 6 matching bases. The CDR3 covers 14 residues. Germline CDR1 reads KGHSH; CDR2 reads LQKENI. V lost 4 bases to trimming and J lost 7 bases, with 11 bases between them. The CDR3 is CASSLDSSNSPLHF. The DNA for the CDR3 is TGTGCCAGCTCACTGGACAGCTCGAATTCACCCCTCCACTTT. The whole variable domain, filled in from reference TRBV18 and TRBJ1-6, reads NAGVMQNPRHLVRRRGQEARLRCSPMKGHSHVYWYRQLPEEGLKFMVYLQKENIIDESGMPKERFSAEFPKEGPSILRIQQVVRGDSAAYFCASSLDSSNSPLHFGNGTRLTVT.

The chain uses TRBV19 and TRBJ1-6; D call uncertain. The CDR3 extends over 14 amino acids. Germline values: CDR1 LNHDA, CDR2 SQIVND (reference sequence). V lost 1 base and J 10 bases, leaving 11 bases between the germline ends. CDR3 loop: CASSIGGRRSPLHF. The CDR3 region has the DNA TGTGCCAGTAGTATAGGGGGTAGGCGATCACCCCTCCACTTT.

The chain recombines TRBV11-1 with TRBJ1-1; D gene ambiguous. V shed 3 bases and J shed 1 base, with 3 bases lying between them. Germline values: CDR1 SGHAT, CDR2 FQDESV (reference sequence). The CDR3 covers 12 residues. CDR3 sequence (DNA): TGTGCCAGCAGCTTGAGGAACACTGAAGCTTTCTTT. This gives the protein CASSLRNTEAFF.

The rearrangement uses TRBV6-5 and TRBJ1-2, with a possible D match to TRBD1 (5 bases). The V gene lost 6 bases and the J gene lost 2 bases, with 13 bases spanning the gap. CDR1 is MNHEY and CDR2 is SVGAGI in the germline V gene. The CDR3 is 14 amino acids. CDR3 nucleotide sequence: TGTGCCAGCAGACCCTCCCCAGGGAACTATGGCTACACCTTC. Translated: CASRPSPGNYGYTF.

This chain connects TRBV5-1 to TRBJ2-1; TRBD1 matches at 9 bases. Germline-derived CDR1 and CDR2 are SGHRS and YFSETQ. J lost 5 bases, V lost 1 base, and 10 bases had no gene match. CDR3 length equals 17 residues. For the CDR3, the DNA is TGCGCCAGCAGCTTGCCCACAGGGACAGGGAAGAACAATGAGCAGTTCTTC. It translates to CASSLPTGTGKNNEQFF.

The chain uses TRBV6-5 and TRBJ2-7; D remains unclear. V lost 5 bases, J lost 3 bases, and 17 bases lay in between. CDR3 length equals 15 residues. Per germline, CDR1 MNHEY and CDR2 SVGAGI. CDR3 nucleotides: TGTGCCAGCAGTATCGACACGGCCAAAATCTACGAGCAGTACTTC. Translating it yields CASSIDTAKIYEQYF.

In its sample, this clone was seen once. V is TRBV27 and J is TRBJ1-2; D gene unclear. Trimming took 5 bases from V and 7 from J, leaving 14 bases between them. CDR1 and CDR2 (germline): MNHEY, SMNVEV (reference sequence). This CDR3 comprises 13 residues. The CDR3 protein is CASSPDPLIGYTF. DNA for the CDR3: TGTGCCAGCAGTCCGGATCCCCTGATTGGCTACACCTTC.

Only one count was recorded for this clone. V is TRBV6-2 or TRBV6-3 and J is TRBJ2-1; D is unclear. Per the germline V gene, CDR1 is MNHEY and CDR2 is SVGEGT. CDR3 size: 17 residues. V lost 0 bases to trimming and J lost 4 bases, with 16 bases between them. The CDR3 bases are TGTGCCAGCAGTTACTCGTTTCTTAGCTACGAATACAATGAGCAGTTCTTC. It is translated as CASSYSFLSYEYNEQFF.

The CDR3 sequence: CASSRVGAYNEQFF. Written as DNA, the CDR3 is TGCGCCAGCAGCCGAGTCGGGGCCTACAATGAGCAGTTCTTC. The chain links TRBV4-3 to TRBJ2-1; a weak D match, TRBD2 (5 bases). V lost 4 bases and J 2 bases, leaving 9 bases between the germline ends. This CDR3 has 14 residues. Germline CDR1 is LGHNA and CDR2 is YSLEER.

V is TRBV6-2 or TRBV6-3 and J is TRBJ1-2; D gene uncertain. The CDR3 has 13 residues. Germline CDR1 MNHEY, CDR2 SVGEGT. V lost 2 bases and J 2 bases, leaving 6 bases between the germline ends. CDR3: CASSYGRNYGYTF. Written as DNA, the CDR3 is TGTGCCAGCAGTTACGGACGGAACTATGGCTACACCTTC.

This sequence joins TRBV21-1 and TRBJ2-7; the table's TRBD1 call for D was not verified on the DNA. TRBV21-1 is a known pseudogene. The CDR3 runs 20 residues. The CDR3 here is CASSKGGTVINSEYSYEQYF. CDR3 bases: TGTGCCAGCAGCAAGGGCGGGACAGTCATAAATTCGGAGTATTCCTACGAGCAGTACTTC.

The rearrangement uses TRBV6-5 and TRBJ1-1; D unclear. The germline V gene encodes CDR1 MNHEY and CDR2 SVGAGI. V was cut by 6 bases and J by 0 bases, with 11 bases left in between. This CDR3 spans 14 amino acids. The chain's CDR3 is CASRRSGLNTEAFF. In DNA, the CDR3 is TGTGCCAGCAGAAGGTCTGGGTTGAACACTGAAGCTTTCTTT.

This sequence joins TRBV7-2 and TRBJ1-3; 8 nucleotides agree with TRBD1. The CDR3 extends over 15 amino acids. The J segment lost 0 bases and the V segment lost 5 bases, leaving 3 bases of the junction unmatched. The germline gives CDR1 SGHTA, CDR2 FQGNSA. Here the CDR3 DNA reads TGTGCCAGCAGCGGGACAGGTATCTCTGGAAACACCATATATTTT. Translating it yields CASSGTGISGNTIYF.

The CDR3 nucleotides read TGTGCCAGCAGCTATATGACAAGGCCAGCTTTCTTT. Its protein product is CASSYMTRPAFF. The chain uses TRBV28 and TRBJ1-1; D unresolved. This CDR3 is 12 amino acids long. Trimming cost V 6 bases and J 10 bases, with 15 bases left between them. CDR1 and CDR2 (germline): MDHEN, SYDVKM.

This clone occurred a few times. The CDR3 DNA follows: TGCGCCAGCAGCTTGAGCGAGGGGTCGTACAATGAGCAGTTCTTC. It is translated as CASSLSEGSYNEQFF. The V gene is TRBV5-1, the J gene TRBJ2-1, with D perhaps being TRBD1 or TRBD2 (5 bases each). Trimming took off 1 base at V and 4 bases at J, with 12 bases between the two ends. This CDR3 is built from 15 residues. Per germline, CDR1 SGHRS and CDR2 YFSETQ.

The CDR3 protein is CASSLQGGGYTF. For the CDR3, the DNA is TGTGCCAGCAGCTTACAGGGAGGCGGCTACACCTTC. The chain is built from TRBV7-9 and TRBJ1-2; a possible D gene is TRBD1 (5 bases). There are 12 residues in the CDR3. V lost 2 bases, J lost 8 bases, and 9 bases lay in between. From germline, CDR1 is SEHNR and CDR2 FQNEAQ (reference sequence). Variable domain in full (rest from reference TRBV7-9 and TRBJ1-2): DTGVSQNPRHKITKRGQNVTFRCDPISEHNRLYWYRQTLGQGPEFLTYFQNEAQLEKSRLLSDRFSAERPKGSFSTLEIQRTEQGDSAMYLCASSLQGGGYTFGSGTRLTVV.

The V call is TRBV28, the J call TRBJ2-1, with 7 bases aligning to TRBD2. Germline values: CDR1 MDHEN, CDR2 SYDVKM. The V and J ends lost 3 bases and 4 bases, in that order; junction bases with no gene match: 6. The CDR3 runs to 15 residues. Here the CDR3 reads CASSFHPSGYNEQFF. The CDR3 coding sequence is TGTGCCAGCAGTTTTCACCCTAGCGGATACAATGAGCAGTTCTTC.

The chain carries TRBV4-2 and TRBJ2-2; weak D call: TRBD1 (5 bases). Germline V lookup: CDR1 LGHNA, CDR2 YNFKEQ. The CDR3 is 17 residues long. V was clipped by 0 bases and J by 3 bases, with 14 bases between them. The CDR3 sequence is CASSQDTDRVDTGELFF. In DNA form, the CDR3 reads TGTGCCAGCAGCCAAGATACTGACAGAGTAGACACCGGGGAGCTGTTTTTT.

The CDR3 DNA is TGCGCCAGCAGCTTGGGGGCAGCGCGATACAATGAGCAGTTCTTC. Translated, it gives CASSLGAARYNEQFF. V is TRBV5-1 and J is TRBJ2-1; unclear D gene. CDR3 length: 15 residues. Between the trimmed V and J ends, which lost 0 bases and 4 bases, there was a span of 11 bases. The V gene's germline CDR1 is SGHRS and CDR2 YFSETQ.

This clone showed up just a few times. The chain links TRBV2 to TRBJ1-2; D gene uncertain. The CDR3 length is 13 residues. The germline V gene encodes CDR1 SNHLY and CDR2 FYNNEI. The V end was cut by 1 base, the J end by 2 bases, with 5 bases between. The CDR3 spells CASSEGQNYGYTF. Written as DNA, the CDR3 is TGTGCCAGCAGTGAAGGGCAAAACTATGGCTACACCTTC.

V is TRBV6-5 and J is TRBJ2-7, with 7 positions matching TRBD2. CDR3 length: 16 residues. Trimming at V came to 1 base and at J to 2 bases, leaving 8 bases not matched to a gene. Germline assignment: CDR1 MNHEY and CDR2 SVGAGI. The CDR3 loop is CASSYFGGSGPYEQYF. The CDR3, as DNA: TGTGCCAGCAGTTACTTCGGCGGGAGTGGCCCCTACGAGCAGTACTTC.